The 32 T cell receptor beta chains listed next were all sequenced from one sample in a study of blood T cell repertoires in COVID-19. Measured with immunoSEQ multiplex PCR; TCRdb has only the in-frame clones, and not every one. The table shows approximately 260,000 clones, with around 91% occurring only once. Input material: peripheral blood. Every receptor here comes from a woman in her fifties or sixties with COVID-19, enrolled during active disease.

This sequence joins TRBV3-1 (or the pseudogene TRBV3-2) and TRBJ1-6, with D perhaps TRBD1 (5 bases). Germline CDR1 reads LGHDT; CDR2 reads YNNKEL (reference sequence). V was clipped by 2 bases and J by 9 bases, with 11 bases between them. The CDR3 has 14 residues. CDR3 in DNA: TGTGCCAGCAGCCAACAGGGTACGAGTTCACCCCTCCACTTT. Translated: CASSQQGTSSPLHF.

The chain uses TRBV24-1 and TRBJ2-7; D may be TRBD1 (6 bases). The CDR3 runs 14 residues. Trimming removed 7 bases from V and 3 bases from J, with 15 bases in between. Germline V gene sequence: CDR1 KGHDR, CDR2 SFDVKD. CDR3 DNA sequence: TGTGCCACCAGCTTCCGGGACAACTACTACGAGCAGTACTTC. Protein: CATSFRDNYYEQYF.

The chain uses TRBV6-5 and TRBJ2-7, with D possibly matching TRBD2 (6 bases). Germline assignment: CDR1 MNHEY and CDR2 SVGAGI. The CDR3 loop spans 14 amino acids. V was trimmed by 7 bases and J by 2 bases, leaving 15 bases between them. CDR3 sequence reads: CASTSFGGTYEQYF. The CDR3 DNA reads TGTGCCAGCACAAGTTTCGGGGGAACCTACGAGCAGTACTTC.

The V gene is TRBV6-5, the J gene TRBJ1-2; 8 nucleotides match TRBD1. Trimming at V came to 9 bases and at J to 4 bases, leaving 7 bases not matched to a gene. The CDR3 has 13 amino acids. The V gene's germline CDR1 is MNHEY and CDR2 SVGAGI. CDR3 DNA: TGTGCCAGTTTAAGCGGGACAGGCTATGGCTACACCTTC. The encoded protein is CASLSGTGYGYTF.

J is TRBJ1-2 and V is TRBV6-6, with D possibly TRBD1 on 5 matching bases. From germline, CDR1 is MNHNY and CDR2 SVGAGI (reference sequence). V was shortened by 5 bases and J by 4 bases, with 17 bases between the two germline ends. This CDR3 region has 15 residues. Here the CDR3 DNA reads TGTGCCAGCAGTGGGCAGGGTTTTTCCTTCTATGGCTACACCTTC. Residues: CASSGQGFSFYGYTF.

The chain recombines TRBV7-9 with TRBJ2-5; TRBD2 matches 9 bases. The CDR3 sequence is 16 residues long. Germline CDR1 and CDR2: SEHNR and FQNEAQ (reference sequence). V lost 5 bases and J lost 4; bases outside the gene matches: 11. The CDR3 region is CASSIGTSKLVETQYF. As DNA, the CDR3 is TGTGCCAGCAGCATCGGGACTAGCAAGTTAGTAGAGACCCAGTACTTC.

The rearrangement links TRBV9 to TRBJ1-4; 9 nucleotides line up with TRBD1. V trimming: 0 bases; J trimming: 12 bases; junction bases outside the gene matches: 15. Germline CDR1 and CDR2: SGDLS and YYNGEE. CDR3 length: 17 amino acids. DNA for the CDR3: TGTGCCAGCAGCGTAGCTACGGGACAGGGAGTCAATGAGGAACTGTTTTTT. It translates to CASSVATGQGVNEELFF.

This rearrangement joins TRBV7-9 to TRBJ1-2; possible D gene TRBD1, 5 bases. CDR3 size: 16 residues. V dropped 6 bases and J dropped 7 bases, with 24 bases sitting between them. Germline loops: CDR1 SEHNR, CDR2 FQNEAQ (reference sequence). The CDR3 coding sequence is TGTGCCAGCAGGTCCTCTGCGGGGACGGGAGATAGTGGCTACACCTTC. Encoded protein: CASRSSAGTGDSGYTF.

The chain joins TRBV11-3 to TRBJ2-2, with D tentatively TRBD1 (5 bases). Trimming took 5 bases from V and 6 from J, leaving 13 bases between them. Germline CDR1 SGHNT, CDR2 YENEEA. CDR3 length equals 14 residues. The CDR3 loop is CASSSQGQSGELFF. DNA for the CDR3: TGTGCCAGCAGCAGCCAGGGCCAGTCCGGGGAGCTGTTTTTT.

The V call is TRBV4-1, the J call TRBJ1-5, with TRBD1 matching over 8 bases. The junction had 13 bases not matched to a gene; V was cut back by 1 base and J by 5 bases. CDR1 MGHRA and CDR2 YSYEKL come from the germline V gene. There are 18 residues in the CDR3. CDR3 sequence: CASSQGTGPGQEYQPQHF. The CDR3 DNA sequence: TGCGCCAGCAGCCAAGGAACGGGACCGGGACAGGAATATCAGCCCCAGCATTTT.

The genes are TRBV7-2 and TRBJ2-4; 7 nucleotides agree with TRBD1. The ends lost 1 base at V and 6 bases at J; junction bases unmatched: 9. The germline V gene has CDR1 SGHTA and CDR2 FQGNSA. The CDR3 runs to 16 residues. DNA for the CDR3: TGTGCCAGCAGCTTAGTTAGGGCGGCAGGGGGAAACATTCAGTACTTC. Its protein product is CASSLVRAAGGNIQYF.

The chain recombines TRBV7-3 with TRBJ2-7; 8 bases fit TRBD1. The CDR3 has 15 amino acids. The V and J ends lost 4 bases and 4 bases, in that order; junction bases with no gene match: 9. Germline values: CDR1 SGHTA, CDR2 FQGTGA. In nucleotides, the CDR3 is TGTGCCAGCAGCTACTCCGGACAGGGTGGGTACGAGCAGTACTTC. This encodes CASSYSGQGGYEQYF.

This chain's CDR3 is CASSPSNEQFF. The CDR3 DNA reads as TGTGCCAGCTCACCATCGAATGAGCAGTTCTTC. This chain uses TRBV18 with TRBJ2-1; no definite D call. The CDR3 sequence is 11 residues long. Germline assignment: CDR1 KGHSH and CDR2 LQKENI. Trimming took off 2 bases at V and 7 bases at J, with 3 bases between the two ends.

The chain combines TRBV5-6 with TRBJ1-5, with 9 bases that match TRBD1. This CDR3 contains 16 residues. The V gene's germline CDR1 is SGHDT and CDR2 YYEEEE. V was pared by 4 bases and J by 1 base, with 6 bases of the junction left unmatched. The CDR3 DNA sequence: TGTGCCAGCAGCAAGACAGGGGGAGGGAGCAATCAGCCCCAGCATTTT. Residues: CASSKTGGGSNQPQHF.

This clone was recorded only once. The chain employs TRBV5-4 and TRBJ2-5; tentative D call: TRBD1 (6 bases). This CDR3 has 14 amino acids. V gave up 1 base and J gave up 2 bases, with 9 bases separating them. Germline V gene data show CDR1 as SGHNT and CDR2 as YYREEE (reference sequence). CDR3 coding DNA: TGTGCCAGCAGCTTGACAGGGCAACAAGAGACCCAGTACTTC. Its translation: CASSLTGQQETQYF.

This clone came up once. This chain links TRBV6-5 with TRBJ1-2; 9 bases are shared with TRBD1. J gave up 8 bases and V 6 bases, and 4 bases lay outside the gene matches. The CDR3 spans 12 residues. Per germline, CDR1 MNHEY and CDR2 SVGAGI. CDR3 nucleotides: TGTGCCAGCAGAATTACAGGGGGCGGCTACACCTTC. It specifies CASRITGGGYTF.

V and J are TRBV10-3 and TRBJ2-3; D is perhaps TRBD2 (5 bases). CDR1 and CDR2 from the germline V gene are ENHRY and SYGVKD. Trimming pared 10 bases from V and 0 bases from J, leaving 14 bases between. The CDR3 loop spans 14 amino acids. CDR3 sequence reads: CATLAGTSTDTQYF. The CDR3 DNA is TGTGCCACCTTGGCGGGCACTAGCACAGATACGCAGTATTTT.

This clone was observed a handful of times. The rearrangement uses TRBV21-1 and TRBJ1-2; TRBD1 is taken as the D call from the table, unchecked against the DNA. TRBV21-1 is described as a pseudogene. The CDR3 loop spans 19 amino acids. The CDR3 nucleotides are TGTGCCAGCAGCAAAGATGAAGGGACAGGGAAGGCCCGCAGCTATGGCTACACCTTC. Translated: CASSKDEGTGKARSYGYTF.

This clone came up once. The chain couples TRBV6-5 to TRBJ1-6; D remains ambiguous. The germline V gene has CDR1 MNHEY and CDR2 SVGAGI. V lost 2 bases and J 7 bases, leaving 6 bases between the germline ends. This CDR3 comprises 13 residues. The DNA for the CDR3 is TGTGCCAGCAGTTACGCTCGGAATTCACCCCTCCACTTT. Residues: CASSYARNSPLHF.

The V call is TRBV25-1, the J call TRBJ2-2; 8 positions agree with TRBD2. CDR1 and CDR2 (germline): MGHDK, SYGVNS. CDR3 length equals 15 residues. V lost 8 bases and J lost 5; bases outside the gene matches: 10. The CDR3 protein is CASALGAGGTGELFF. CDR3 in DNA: TGTGCCAGCGCCCTGGGGGCGGGGGGTACCGGGGAGCTGTTTTTT.

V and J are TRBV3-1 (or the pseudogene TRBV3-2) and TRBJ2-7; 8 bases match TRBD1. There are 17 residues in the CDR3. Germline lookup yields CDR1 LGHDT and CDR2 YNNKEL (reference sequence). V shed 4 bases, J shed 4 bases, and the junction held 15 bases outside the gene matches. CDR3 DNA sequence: TGTGCCAGCAGCCCCGGACAGGGAATCCGAAGCGGTTACGAGCAGTACTTC. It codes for CASSPGQGIRSGYEQYF.

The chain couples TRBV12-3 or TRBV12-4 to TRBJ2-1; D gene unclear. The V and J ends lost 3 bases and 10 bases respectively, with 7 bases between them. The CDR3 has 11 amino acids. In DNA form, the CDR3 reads TGTGCCAGCAGTTTGCAGAAGGAGCAGTTCTTC. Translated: CASSLQKEQFF.

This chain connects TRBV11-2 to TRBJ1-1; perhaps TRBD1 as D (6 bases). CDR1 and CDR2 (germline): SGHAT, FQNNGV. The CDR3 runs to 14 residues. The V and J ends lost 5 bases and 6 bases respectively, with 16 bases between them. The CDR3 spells CASSPGQGFAEAFF. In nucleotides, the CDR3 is TGTGCCAGCAGCCCAGGTCAGGGGTTCGCTGAAGCTTTCTTT.

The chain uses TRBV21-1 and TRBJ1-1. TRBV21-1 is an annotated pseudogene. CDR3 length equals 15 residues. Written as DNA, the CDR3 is TGTGCCAGCAGCCTAACCTCAGGGAGGAGGACTGAAGCTTTCTTT. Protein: CASSLTSGRRTEAFF.

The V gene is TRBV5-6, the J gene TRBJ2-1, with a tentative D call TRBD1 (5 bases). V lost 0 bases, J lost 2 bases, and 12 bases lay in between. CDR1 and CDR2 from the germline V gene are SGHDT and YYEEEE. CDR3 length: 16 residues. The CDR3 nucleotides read TGTGCCAGCAGCTTGGATAGGGGTGAAACCTACAATGAGCAGTTCTTC. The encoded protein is CASSLDRGETYNEQFF.

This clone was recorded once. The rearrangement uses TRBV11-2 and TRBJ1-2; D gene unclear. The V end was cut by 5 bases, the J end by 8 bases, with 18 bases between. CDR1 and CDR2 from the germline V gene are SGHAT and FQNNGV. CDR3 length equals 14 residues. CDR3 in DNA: TGTGCCAGCAGCCCGGGAGCTCTTACGGGGGGCTACACCTTC. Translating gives CASSPGALTGGYTF.

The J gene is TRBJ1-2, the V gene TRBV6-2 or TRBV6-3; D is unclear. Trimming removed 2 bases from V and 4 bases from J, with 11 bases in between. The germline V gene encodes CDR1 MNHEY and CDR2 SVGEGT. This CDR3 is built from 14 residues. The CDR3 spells CASSYETVGYGYTF. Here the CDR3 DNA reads TGTGCCAGCAGTTACGAAACAGTAGGCTATGGCTACACCTTC.

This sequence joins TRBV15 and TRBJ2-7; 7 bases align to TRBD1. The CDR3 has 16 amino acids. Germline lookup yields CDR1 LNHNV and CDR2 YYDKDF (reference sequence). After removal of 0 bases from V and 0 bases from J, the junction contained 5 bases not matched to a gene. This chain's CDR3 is CATSRDQTGSSYEQYF. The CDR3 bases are TGTGCCACCAGCAGAGATCAGACAGGGAGCTCCTACGAGCAGTACTTC.

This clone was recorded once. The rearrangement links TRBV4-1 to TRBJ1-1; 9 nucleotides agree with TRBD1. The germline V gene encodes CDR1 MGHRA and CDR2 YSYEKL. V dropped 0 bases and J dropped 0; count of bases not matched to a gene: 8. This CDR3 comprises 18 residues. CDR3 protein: CASSQDRYRGRVNTEAFF. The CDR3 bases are TGCGCCAGCAGCCAAGATCGATACAGGGGGCGGGTGAACACTGAAGCTTTCTTT.

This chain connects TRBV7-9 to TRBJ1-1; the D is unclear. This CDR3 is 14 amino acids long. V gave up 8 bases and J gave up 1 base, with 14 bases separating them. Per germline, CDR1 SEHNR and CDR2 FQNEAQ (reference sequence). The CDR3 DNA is TGTGCCAGCTTTTTCACTCTGTCGAACACTGAAGCTTTCTTT. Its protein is CASFFTLSNTEAFF. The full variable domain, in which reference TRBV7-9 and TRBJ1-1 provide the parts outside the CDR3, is DTGVSQNPRHKITKRGQNVTFRCDPISEHNRLYWYRQTLGQGPEFLTYFQNEAQLEKSRLLSDRFSAERPKGSFSTLEIQRTEQGDSAMYLCASFFTLSNTEAFFGQGTRLTVV.

The CDR3, as DNA: TGTGCCAGCAGGATGAGGGAGGGAAACACCATATATTTT. It codes for CASRMREGNTIYF. V and J are TRBV12-3 or TRBV12-4 and TRBJ1-3; D is undetermined. Trimming cost V 6 bases and J 4 bases, with 10 bases left between them. The CDR3 totals 13 residues.

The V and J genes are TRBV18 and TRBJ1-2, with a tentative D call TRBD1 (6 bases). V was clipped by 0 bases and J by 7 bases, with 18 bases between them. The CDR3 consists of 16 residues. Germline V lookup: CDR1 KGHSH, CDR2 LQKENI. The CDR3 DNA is TGTGCCAGCTCACCACCGACCCTACGGGGGGCCTCTGGCTACACCTTC. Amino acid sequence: CASSPPTLRGASGYTF. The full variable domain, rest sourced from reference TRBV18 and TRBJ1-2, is NAGVMQNPRHLVRRRGQEARLRCSPMKGHSHVYWYRQLPEEGLKFMVYLQKENIIDESGMPKERFSAEFPKEGPSILRIQQVVRGDSAAYFCASSPPTLRGASGYTFGSGTRLTVV.